This T cell receptor (beta chain) came from a study of T cells in Graves' hyperthyroidism and ophthalmopathy. RNA transcripts provided the source from which TCR beta CDR3 regions were amplified. TCR CDR3 regions were first amplified by RT-PCR with HTBI primers. TCRdb processed the multiplex PCR reads anew with MiXCR; each CDR3 protein has one entry. This repertoire shows around 600,000 distinct CDR3 sequences, around 14% found once; its top ten account for roughly 7.3%. The CDR3 extends over 14 amino acids. V was pared by 2 bases and J by 6 bases, with 11 bases between. Germline V gene lookup returns CDR1 MGHDK and CDR2 SYGVNS.

The V call is TRBV25-1, the J call TRBJ1-5; tentatively, D is TRBD1 (5 bases). This TCR was sampled from a woman in her 30s with Graves' hyperthyroidism. The sample taken for sequencing was blood. This CDR3 is CASSETGAGQPQHF. In nucleotides, the CDR3 is TGTGCCAGCAGTGAAACTGGGGCCGGTCAGCCCCAGCATTTT.